These 29 T cell receptor beta chains originate from one sample sequenced in a study of Ad26.COV2.S vaccination and SARS-CoV-2 variants. Regarding treatment: some 20 received Ad26.COV2.S at low or high dose, single or two shots; about 5 received placebo; per-sample allocation not given. Collection of the samples took place on day 63 after the first injection of vaccine or placebo. Clones were sequenced by immunoSEQ multiplex PCR, and TCRdb holds only the in-frame ones, with some missing. The table shows over 450,000 clones, with around 89% occurring only once. The sequenced sample was peripheral blood, obtained in a trial of Ad26.COV2.S vaccine versus placebo. These receptors all come from a person between 18 and 65 years old who received the Ad26.COV2.S COVID-19 vaccine or a placebo.

This sequence joins TRBV6-2 or TRBV6-3 and TRBJ1-5, with 7 bases lining up with TRBD1. Looked up from germline, CDR1 is MNHEY and CDR2 is SVGEGT. J was trimmed by 0 bases and V by 0 bases; bases with no gene match: 2. The CDR3 loop spans 16 amino acids. The CDR3 loop reads CASSYSGQYSNQPQHF. The CDR3 DNA reads TGTGCCAGCAGTTACTCGGGACAGTATAGCAATCAGCCCCAGCATTTT.

V is TRBV6-1 and J is TRBJ1-1; 8 bases line up with TRBD1. This CDR3 spans 18 amino acids. The germline CDR1 and CDR2 sequences are MNHNS and SASEGT. V shed 2 bases, J shed 4 bases, and the junction held 15 bases outside the gene matches. CDR3 nucleotides: TGTGCCAGCAGTGAAAGGGGACAGGATTTCGGTCTGAGCACTGAAGCTTTCTTT. It codes for CASSERGQDFGLSTEAFF.

This clone occurred once. V gene TRBV27 combines with J gene TRBJ2-2, with a possible D match to TRBD2 (7 bases). Germline CDR1 is MNHEY and CDR2 is SMNVEV (reference sequence). The CDR3 consists of 14 residues. Trimming took 8 bases from V and 4 from J, leaving 14 bases between them. The CDR3 nucleotides are TGTGCCAGCGAAAGGGGGGGCGGCACCGGGGAGCTGTTTTTT. This codes for CASERGGGTGELFF.

The chain links TRBV12-3 or TRBV12-4 to TRBJ1-1; the D gene is possibly TRBD1 (6 bases). Trimming pared 6 bases from V and 6 bases from J, leaving 14 bases between. CDR3 size: 13 residues. The CDR3 is CASRPGQPPEAFF. CDR3 nucleotides: TGTGCCAGCAGGCCCGGACAGCCACCTGAAGCTTTCTTT.

The J gene is TRBJ1-4, the V gene TRBV2; the D gene is possibly TRBD1 (6 bases). With 6 bases removed from V and 8 bases from J, the gap between germline ends came to 16 bases. There are 14 residues in the CDR3. CDR1 and CDR2 from the germline V gene are SNHLY and FYNNEI. DNA of the CDR3: TGTGCCAGCAGCGACAGGCTAAGAGCGGAAAAACTGTTTTTT. It encodes CASSDRLRAEKLFF. Full variable domain (rest looked up from reference TRBV2 and TRBJ1-4): EPEVTQTPSHQVTQMGQEVILRCVPISNHLYFYWYRQILGQKVEFLVSFYNNEISEKSEIFDDQFSVERPDGSNFTLKIRSTKLEDSAMYFCASSDRLRAEKLFFGSGTQLSVL.

The chain uses TRBV5-8 and TRBJ2-1; D is perhaps TRBD1 or TRBD2 (6 bases each). V was pared by 7 bases and J by 2 bases, with 13 bases between. CDR3 length: 14 residues. Germline lookup yields CDR1 SGHTS and CDR2 YDEGEE. CDR3 residues: CASGRGRTYNEQFF. The CDR3 DNA is TGTGCCAGCGGAAGGGGGAGGACCTACAATGAGCAGTTCTTC. The entire variable domain, with the rest obtained from reference TRBV5-8 and TRBJ2-1, is as follows: EAGVTQSPTHLIKTRGQQATLRCSPISGHTSVYWYQQALGLGLQFLLWYDEGEERNRGNFPPRFSGRQFPNYSSELNVNALELEDSALYLCASGRGRTYNEQFFGPGTRLTVL.

This chain connects TRBV7-2 to TRBJ1-1; 9 positions agree with TRBD1. V gave up 4 bases and J gave up 4 bases; unmatched junction bases: 7. From germline, CDR1 is SGHTA and CDR2 FQGNSA. The CDR3 loop spans 15 amino acids. CDR3 coding DNA: TGTGCCAGCAGCTCGAGGGGACAGGGAATCACTGAAGCTTTCTTT. As protein: CASSSRGQGITEAFF. Looking up the rest from reference TRBV7-2 and TRBJ1-1 gives the full variable domain: GAGVSQSPSNKVTEKGKDVELRCDPISGHTALYWYRQSLGQGLEFLIYFQGNSAPDKSGLPSDRFSAERTGGSVSTLTIQRTQQEDSAVYLCASSSRGQGITEAFFGQGTRLTVV.

This chain joins TRBV4-3 and TRBJ2-3; D unresolved. Germline CDR1 reads LGHNA; CDR2 reads YSLEER. The V end lost 0 bases, the J end lost 8 bases, and 21 bases lay between the germline ends. This CDR3 has 17 residues. The CDR3 DNA reads as TGCGCCAGCAGCCAAGACCCCTGGCAGGTCTCGGGTATTACGCAGTATTTT. Encoded protein: CASSQDPWQVSGITQYF.

The V and J genes are TRBV18 and TRBJ1-2; D gene uncertain. The ends were cut back, 4 bases at V and 1 base at J, with 10 bases in the middle. Germline-derived CDR1 and CDR2 are KGHSH and LQKENI. This CDR3 comprises 14 residues. CDR3 bases: TGTGCCAGCTCACTAAACGGGGATAACTATGGCTACACCTTC. Its translation is CASSLNGDNYGYTF.

The chain joins TRBV11-2 to TRBJ2-7; no clear D gene. This CDR3 contains 15 residues. Germline assignment: CDR1 SGHAT and CDR2 FQNNGV. The germline V and J ends were trimmed by 4 bases and 6 bases, with 19 bases remaining between them. CDR3 amino acids: CASSSPGRPQGEQYF. The CDR3 region has the DNA TGTGCCAGCAGCTCGCCCGGACGCCCCCAAGGCGAGCAGTACTTC.

The chain carries TRBV30 and TRBJ2-2; D possibly uses TRBD1 or TRBD2 (5 bases each). The CDR3 is 14 amino acids. The germline V gene has CDR1 GTSNPN and CDR2 SVGIG (reference sequence). V shed 3 bases and J shed 0 bases, with 8 bases lying between them. CDR3 DNA sequence: TGTGCCTGGAGGGTGGGGGCGAACACCGGGGAGCTGTTTTTT. It specifies CAWRVGANTGELFF.

V is TRBV7-6 and J is TRBJ2-3; D is unclear. Trimming cost V 2 bases and J 6 bases, with 9 bases left between them. The CDR3 is 13 residues long. The V gene's germline CDR1 is SGHVS and CDR2 FNYEAQ. CDR3 amino acids: CASSLMTHDTQYF. The CDR3 coding sequence is TGTGCCAGCAGCTTAATGACCCACGATACGCAGTATTTT.

This chain's CDR3 is CASSLYGQETQYF. The CDR3 DNA reads TGTGCCAGCAGCTTGTACGGCCAAGAGACCCAGTACTTC. The chain carries TRBV11-2 and TRBJ2-5; D is unresolved. This CDR3 has 13 amino acids. Germline CDR1 is SGHAT and CDR2 is FQNNGV. Trimming took 3 bases from V and 1 from J, leaving 6 bases between them.

In the case of this clone: One junction end does not reproduce the germline sequence, and a read error may be involved. The chain employs TRBV7-6 and TRBJ1-1, with TRBD1 as a possible D gene (5 bases). CDR1 is SGHVS and CDR2 is FNYEAQ in the germline V gene. The CDR3 is 16 amino acids. The CDR3 sequence is CASSLGGALMNSEAFF. CDR3 DNA: TGTGCCAGCAGCTTGGGAGGGGCCCTGATGAACTCTGAAGCTTTCTTT.

V gene TRBV6-2 or TRBV6-3 combines with J gene TRBJ2-2; D is perhaps TRBD2 (6 bases). V was trimmed by 3 bases and J by 7 bases, leaving 12 bases between them. CDR1 MNHEY and CDR2 SVGEGT come from the germline V gene. The CDR3 is made up of 14 amino acids. This chain's CDR3 is CASSYTPGSGELFF. As DNA, the CDR3 is TGTGCCAGCAGTTATACTCCCGGGAGCGGGGAGCTGTTTTTT.

The rearrangement uses TRBV19 and TRBJ2-2; 7 bases are a match to TRBD2. The CDR3 length is 17 residues. The germline CDR1 and CDR2 sequences are LNHDA and SQIVND (reference sequence). The trim removed 6 bases at V and 4 bases at J, leaving 14 bases unmatched. CDR3 in amino acids: CASSPNPGLFITGELFF. The CDR3 DNA follows: TGTGCCAGTAGCCCTAATCCGGGACTATTCATCACCGGGGAGCTGTTTTTT.

The rearrangement uses TRBV10-3 and TRBJ2-1; D possibly matches TRBD1 or TRBD2 (5 bases each). The CDR3 is 14 residues long. The ends were cut back, 1 base at V and 5 bases at J, with 9 bases in the middle. In germline, CDR1 is ENHRY, CDR2 SYGVKD. Here the CDR3 reads CAISEYPGHNEQFF. For the CDR3, the DNA is TGTGCCATCAGTGAGTACCCGGGACACAATGAGCAGTTCTTC.

This sequence joins TRBV20-1 and TRBJ2-1, with 8 bases identical to TRBD2. The CDR3 loop spans 13 amino acids. The V and J ends lost 3 bases and 9 bases, in that order; junction bases with no gene match: 7. CDR1 and CDR2 from the germline V gene are DFQATT and SNEGSKA (reference sequence). CDR3 region: CSASVGLAGEQFF. CDR3 nucleotide sequence: TGCAGTGCTAGTGTAGGACTAGCTGGTGAGCAGTTCTTC.

This clone was seen just once. The chain carries TRBV6-5 and TRBJ1-1; maybe TRBD1 (6 bases). This CDR3 is built from 15 residues. The germline V gene has CDR1 MNHEY and CDR2 SVGAGI. Between the trimmed V and J ends, which lost 2 bases and 10 bases, there was a span of 20 bases. The CDR3 DNA reads as TGTGCCAGCAGTTACGGAGAGGTGGGGGCCCGCGGAGCTTTCTTT. Encoded protein: CASSYGEVGARGAFF.

The CDR3 region is CASGFDPGQGVHEQYF. CDR3 nucleotides: TGTGCCAGCGGGTTTGACCCCGGACAGGGGGTACACGAGCAGTACTTC. The V and J genes are TRBV7-9 and TRBJ2-7, with 10 bases that match TRBD1. The CDR3 totals 16 residues. From germline, CDR1 is SEHNR and CDR2 FQNEAQ (reference sequence). Trimming took 8 bases from V and 5 from J; bases not matched to a gene: 15. Full variable domain (missing parts from reference TRBV7-9 and TRBJ2-7): DTGVSQNPRHKITKRGQNVTFRCDPISEHNRLYWYRQTLGQGPEFLTYFQNEAQLEKSRLLSDRFSAERPKGSFSTLEIQRTEQGDSAMYLCASGFDPGQGVHEQYFGPGTRLTVT.

V usage is TRBV12-3 or TRBV12-4 and J usage is TRBJ2-3; D might be TRBD2 (5 bases). The CDR3 sequence is 13 residues long. V lost 4 bases to trimming and J lost 8 bases, with 13 bases between them. The CDR3 spells CASSSTRVATQYF. The CDR3 DNA reads TGTGCCAGCAGTTCAACTAGAGTCGCTACGCAGTATTTT.

The V call is TRBV30, the J call TRBJ2-6; the match to TRBD1 covers 9 bases. This CDR3 has 15 amino acids. CDR1 and CDR2 from the germline V gene are GTSNPN and SVGIG (reference sequence). The CDR3 loop reads CAKDRGSSGANVLTF. Written as DNA, the CDR3 is TGTGCTAAGGACAGGGGATCCTCTGGGGCCAACGTCCTGACTTTC.

V is TRBV7-3 and J is TRBJ2-1; no clear D. The CDR3 is made up of 14 amino acids. Germline V gives CDR1 SGHTA, CDR2 FQGTGA. V was cut by 5 bases and J by 7 bases, with 15 bases left in between. As DNA, the CDR3 is TGTGCCAGCAGCCCAGATCCACGGCGGAATGAGCAGTTCTTC. Its translation is CASSPDPRRNEQFF.

CDR3 in amino acids: CASSLSGGYMNTEAFF. In DNA form, the CDR3 reads TGTGCCAGCAGCCTATCAGGGGGTTACATGAACACTGAAGCTTTCTTT. The rearrangement links TRBV7-2 to TRBJ1-1; 7 positions match TRBD1. The CDR3 covers 16 residues. V trimming: 5 bases; J trimming: 0 bases; junction bases outside the gene matches: 9. Germline V gene data show CDR1 as SGHTA and CDR2 as FQGNSA.

V gene TRBV4-3 combines with J gene TRBJ1-1; D ambiguous. CDR3 length equals 14 residues. V lost 0 bases and J lost 0, with 5 bases in between. Germline values: CDR1 LGHNA, CDR2 YSLEER. In DNA, the CDR3 is TGCGCCAGCAGCCAAGACTACCTGAACACTGAAGCTTTCTTT. This translates into CASSQDYLNTEAFF.

The rearrangement links TRBV24-1 to TRBJ2-1; D gene unclear. The germline CDR1 and CDR2 sequences are KGHDR and SFDVKD. Trimming shortened V by 5 bases and J by 5 bases, and 3 bases separated the two germline ends. The CDR3 spans 11 residues. CDR3 bases: TGTGCCACCAGTGCGGACAATGAGCAGTTCTTC. Residues: CATSADNEQFF.

This clone was seen just once. Distinct nucleotide sequences in the sample also encode this CDR3. The V and J genes are TRBV7-2 and TRBJ1-2; D not certain. From germline, CDR1 is SGHTA and CDR2 FQGNSA. CDR3 length: 12 residues. The V gene lost 1 base and the J gene lost 5 bases, with 5 bases spanning the gap. In nucleotides, the CDR3 is TGTGCCAGCAGCTTAGAAGGGTATGGCTACACCTTC. It encodes CASSLEGYGYTF.

This chain connects TRBV27 to TRBJ2-1, with D uncertain. The CDR3 spans 13 residues. V was cut by 2 bases and J by 3 bases, with 5 bases left in between. Germline assignment: CDR1 MNHEY and CDR2 SMNVEV (reference sequence). The DNA for the CDR3 is TGTGCCAGCAGTTTAGTAAGCTACAATGAGCAGTTCTTC. Translating gives CASSLVSYNEQFF.

The chain joins TRBV28 to TRBJ1-2, with D possibly being TRBD1 (6 bases). There are 12 residues in the CDR3. Germline V gene data show CDR1 as MDHEN and CDR2 as SYDVKM. The V gene lost 8 bases and the J gene lost 7 bases, with 14 bases spanning the gap. The CDR3 DNA follows: TGTGCCAGCTTTAGGGGGGGACGTGGCTACACCTTC. Protein sequence: CASFRGGRGYTF.